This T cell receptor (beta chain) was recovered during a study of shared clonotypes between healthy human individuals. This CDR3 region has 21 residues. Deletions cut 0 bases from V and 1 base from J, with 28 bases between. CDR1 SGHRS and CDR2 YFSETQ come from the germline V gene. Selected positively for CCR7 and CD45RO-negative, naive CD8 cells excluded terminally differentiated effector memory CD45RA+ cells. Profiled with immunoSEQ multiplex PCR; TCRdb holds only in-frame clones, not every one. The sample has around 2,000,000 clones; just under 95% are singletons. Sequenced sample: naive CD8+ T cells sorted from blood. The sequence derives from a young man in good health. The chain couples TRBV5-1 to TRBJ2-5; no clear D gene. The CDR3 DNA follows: TGCGCCAGCAGCTTGGTTTACGGTTTGTCAGAGAGCTCGCCGATCCAAGAGACCCAGTACTTC. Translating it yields CASSLVYGLSESSPIQETQYF.